The T cell receptor beta chain described here comes from a study of cytomegalovirus exposure and HLA in healthy donors. For this clone: What it recognizes is unknown.

Study-level findings and limits: From TCR beta sequences, most subjects' HLA-A and HLA-B alleles were reportedly predicted accurately.

PCR amplification relied on 60 Vbeta primers (plus 13 Jbeta primers). Original data processing: As a later analysis found, there were 70 million to 100 million unique TCR beta chains, of which 8.5 million to 14 million were shared. Using immunoSEQ multiplex PCR, the repertoire was profiled, and TCRdb retains in-frame clones only, with some absent. Clone size and the V and J calls come from that table; the DNA yielded D and trimming. Seen here are 170,000 or so clones, roughly three quarters observed once, and the top ten hold roughly an eighth. The CDR3 is 14 amino acids. The V end lost 3 bases, the J end lost 4 bases, and 13 bases lay between the germline ends. Germline V gene data show CDR1 as ENHRY and CDR2 as SYGVKD.

The specimen sequenced was PBMCs. This TCR was sampled from a woman aged 50 to 60 in good health and CMV-seropositive. V gene TRBV10-3 combines with J gene TRBJ2-7, with D possibly matching TRBD1 (6 bases). The CDR3 sequence is CAISESTGSYEQYF. The CDR3, as DNA: TGTGCCATCAGTGAATCTACAGGGTCATACGAGCAGTACTTC.